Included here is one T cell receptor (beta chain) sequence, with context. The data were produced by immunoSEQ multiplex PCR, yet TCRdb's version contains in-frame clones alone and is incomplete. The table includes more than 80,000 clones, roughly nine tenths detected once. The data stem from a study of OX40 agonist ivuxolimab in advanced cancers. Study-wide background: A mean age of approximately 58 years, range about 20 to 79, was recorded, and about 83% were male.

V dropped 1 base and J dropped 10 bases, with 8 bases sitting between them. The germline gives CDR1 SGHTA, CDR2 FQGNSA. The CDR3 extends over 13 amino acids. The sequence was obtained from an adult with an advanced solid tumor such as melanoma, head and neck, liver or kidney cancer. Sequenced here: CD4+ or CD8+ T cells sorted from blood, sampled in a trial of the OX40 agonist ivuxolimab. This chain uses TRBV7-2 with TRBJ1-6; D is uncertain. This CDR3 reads CASSLDRGSPLHF. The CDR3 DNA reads TGTGCCAGCAGCTTAGATCGAGGATCACCCCTCCACTTT.